The sequence of this T cell receptor (beta chain) was determined in a study of blood T cell repertoires in COVID-19. Study summary: Donors in the United States, Italy and Spain gave samples during acute or convalescent COVID-19. T cells, B-cell-depleted T cells, or PBMCs provided the cDNA or gDNA that served as material.

Under the authors' procedure: Amplification from reference gene primers served as the basis for estimated nucleated cell counts. Generated by immunoSEQ multiplex PCR, the TCRdb table keeps only in-frame clones and is missing some. V, J and clone size are taken as reported in that table, and D and trimming were inferred from the DNA itself. Here the sample spans approximately 130,000 clones, 84% being singletons. V dropped 0 bases and J dropped 1 base, with 16 bases sitting between them. The CDR3 is made up of 17 amino acids. Germline CDR1 is SGHTA and CDR2 is FQGNSA. The TCR comes from a human donor in a cohort sampled during active COVID-19. The chain has TRBV7-2 and TRBJ2-7, with D perhaps matching TRBD1 (6 bases). Specimen: peripheral blood. Here the CDR3 reads CASSLAFAGVLSYEQYF. Here the CDR3 DNA reads TGTGCCAGCAGCTTAGCGTTCGCAGGGGTCTTATCCTACGAGCAGTACTTC. Full variable domain (remainder filled in from reference TRBV7-2 and TRBJ2-7): GAGVSQSPSNKVTEKGKDVELRCDPISGHTALYWYRQSLGQGLEFLIYFQGNSAPDKSGLPSDRFSAERTGGSVSTLTIQRTQQEDSAVYLCASSLAFAGVLSYEQYFGPGTRLTVT.